This is a list of T cell receptor beta chains from one sample in a study of neurological immune-mediated disorders. MiXCR, applied by TCRdb to the 5' RACE reads, yields one record per CDR3 protein. The table shows roughly 100,000 distinct CDR3 sequences, with under 4.5% occurring only once. Sequenced material: PBMCs. The receptors were gathered from a woman aged 45-65 years with multiple sclerosis. CDR3s include the opening cysteine and the closing phenylalanine or tryptophan. Each record gives: J gene, clone size, D gene, CDR3 length, V gene, CDR3 DNA, CDR3 protein. The D gene is left open where the match is weak. Size tells how often a clone was seen (once, few, many) or the class of an expanded clone, and some rows leave it out.

>TRBJ1-1|many|NA|14|TRBV5-1
TGCGCCAGCAGCCCGGAGGGTTTCACCACTGAAGCTTTCTTT
CASSPEGFTTEAFF
>TRBJ2-1|many|NA|13|TRBV7-2
TGTGCCAGCAGCTTAGTGGTTCGCAATGAGCAGTTCTTC
CASSLVVRNEQFF
>TRBJ2-3|NA|NA|13|TRBV11-2
TGTGCCAGCAGCTCAGGAGGACCCGATACGCAGTATTTT
CASSSGGPDTQYF
>TRBJ2-4|many|NA|13|TRBV18
TGTGCCAGCTCACCATCAGGGGAGAGCATTCAGTACTTC
CASSPSGESIQYF
>TRBJ2-1|many|NA|14|TRBV2
TGTGCCAGCAGGGATCTCGGACCCCTCAATGAGCAGTTCTTC
CASRDLGPLNEQFF
>TRBJ1-3|many|TRBD1|14|TRBV29-1
TGCAGCGTTGGACAGGGGAGCTCTGGAAACACCATATATTTT
CSVGQGSSGNTIYF
>TRBJ2-1|NA|TRBD2|11|TRBV3-1
TGTGCCAGCAGTGAGACGGGACTACCGATCTTC
CASSETGLPIF
>TRBJ1-1|many|TRBD1|14|TRBV12-3/TRBV12-4
TGTGCCAGCAGTCTCGTCCCGGGACAGGGATTGTCTTTCTTT
CASSLVPGQGLSFF
>TRBJ2-7|many|NA|13|TRBV5-1
TGCGCCAGCAGCCCGTGGGGCTCCTACGAGCAGTACTTC
CASSPWGSYEQYF
>TRBJ1-1|many|TRBD1|12|TRBV20-1
TGCAGTGCTCCGGGACAGGCCGCTGAAGCTTTCTTT
CSAPGQAAEAFF
>TRBJ1-4|many|NA|11|TRBV12-3/TRBV12-4
TGTGCCAGCAGAACTAATGAAAAACTGTTTTTT
CASRTNEKLFF
>TRBJ1-6|many|NA|14|TRBV6-5
TGTGCCATAAAAGCGGGCAAAAGGGATTCACCCCTCCACTTT
CAIKAGKRDSPLHF
>TRBJ1-1|many|NA|13|TRBV12-3/TRBV12-4
TGTGCCAGCAGTCTAAGACGGTACACTGAAGCTTTCTTT
CASSLRRYTEAFF